The subject of this entry is one T cell receptor (beta chain). The target of this receptor is not known. The input lacks base qualities; no much larger clone sits a single base away. The entry originates in a study of control samples from healthy donors and cancer patients (dated by TCRdb to 2020 to 2021). From its cysteine to its phenylalanine, the CDR3 spans 12 amino acids. Of the read, only the CDR3 DNA is kept; its 36 bases are in frame from base 1. V and J lose 5 bases and 7 bases, and a span of 8 bases separates them. Sequences SGHTA (CDR1) and FQGTGA (CDR2) are obtained from the germline V gene. Library creation used the immunoSEQ multiplex PCR assay. TCRdb took over this immuneACCESS table, retaining in-frame rearrangements with V and J assigned. Such tables are incomplete; in checked studies, under half of the missing clones stem from an unresolved V gene, and the remainder is unexplained. This sample has under 300,000 clones in its table, and roughly 80% of those were observed once. The ten largest clones represent about 14% of the sample.

Recombination connected TRBV7-3 to TRBJ2-2; the D gene remains uncertain. The sequence was obtained from a woman aged 55-69 years with lung cancer. Sequenced sample: PBMCs. The DNA is TGTGCCAGCAGCCCGGTAGACGGGGAGCTGTTTTTT. It specifies CASSPVDGELFF.